A selection of T cell receptor beta chains follows, all from one sample in a study of cytomegalovirus exposure and HLA in healthy donors. The data were produced by immunoSEQ multiplex PCR, yet TCRdb's version contains in-frame clones alone and is incomplete. This table holds about 85,000 clones, roughly 73% found once. Specimen: PBMCs. All receptors come from a boy aged 5 to 17 in good health and CMV-seronegative. The CDR3 runs from the conserved cysteine through the conserved F or W. The order of the fields is V gene, D gene, clone size, J gene, CDR3 DNA, CDR3 protein. The D gene is left open where the match is weak. Clone size appears in some rows only: once, few, many, or a class for an expanded clone.

TRBV29-1	-	-	TRBJ2-3	TGCAGCGTTGAACTGGATACGCAGTATTTT	CSVELDTQYF
TRBV10-3	-	-	TRBJ1-1	TGTGCCATCAGTGAGACTCTGAACACTGAAGCTTTCTTT	CAISETLNTEAFF
TRBV6-5	-	-	TRBJ2-7	TGTGCCAGCAGTTACCTCAGGGGCTACGAGCAGTACTTC	CASSYLRGYEQYF
TRBV10-2	-	-	TRBJ1-5	TGCGCCAGCAGTTTTCAGGGGCATCAGCCCCAGCATTTT	CASSFQGHQPQHF
TRBV6-6	-	few	TRBJ1-4	TGTGCCAGCAGTTATTTCGCGGGCGGAGAAAAACTGTTTTTT	CASSYFAGGEKLFF
TRBV6-5	-	-	TRBJ2-1	TGTGCCAGCAGCAGGGGCAATGAGCAGTTCTTC	CASSRGNEQFF
TRBV15	-	few	TRBJ2-7	TGTGCCACCAGCATCTTAGGGGACTACGAGCAGTACTTC	CATSILGDYEQYF
TRBV7-3	-	-	TRBJ2-7	TGTGCCAGCAGCTTAACGTTTCGGGAACCGCAGTACTTC	CASSLTFREPQYF
TRBV6-7	-	-	TRBJ2-3	TGTGCCAGCAGTTACCCTACTTGCCGTCTGAATTTT	CASSYPTCRLNF
TRBV7-9	TRBD1	-	TRBJ2-1	TGTGCCAGCAGCTCCATCGACAGGGGCTACAATGAGCAGTTCTTC	CASSSIDRGYNEQFF
TRBV28	-	-	TRBJ1-5	TGTGCCTCCCAGGGGACGGGGCATCAGCCCCAGCATTTT	CASQGTGHQPQHF
TRBV13	-	-	TRBJ2-5	TGTGCCAGCAGGCAGAGCGGAGGGCGGGAGACCCAGTACTTC	CASRQSGGRETQYF
TRBV4-2	-	-	TRBJ1-1	TGTGCCAGCAGCCAATCTCTAGAAGGACGAAAGGAGGTTGAAGCTTTCTTT	CASSQSLEGRKEVEAFF
TRBV7-8	-	-	TRBJ1-4	TGTGCCAGCAGCTTAGGCAGAAATGAAAAACTGTTTTTT	CASSLGRNEKLFF
TRBV15	TRBD2	-	TRBJ2-7	TGTGCCACCAGCAGGCCTAGCGGGGGACTACGGGAGCAGTACTTC	CATSRPSGGLREQYF
TRBV4-1	TRBD1	-	TRBJ1-2	TGCGCCAGCAGCCAGGACAGGGGGGCGAACTATGGCTACACCTTC	CASSQDRGANYGYTF
TRBV28	-	once	TRBJ2-3	TGTGCCAGCAGCGAAGACAGGGAGGCAGATACGCAGTATTTT	CASSEDREADTQYF
TRBV4-3	TRBD1	few	TRBJ1-1	TGCGCCAGCAGCCACTCGACAGGGGGAGTGGCCGAAGCTTTCTTT	CASSHSTGGVAEAFF